Below, one T cell receptor (beta chain) is given with its context. V lost 0 bases to trimming and J lost 0 bases, with 17 bases between them. This CDR3 spans 18 amino acids. Looked up from germline, CDR1 is LGHNA and CDR2 is YNFKEQ. Authors' analysis steps: Amplification with reference gene primers provided the estimates of nucleated cell counts. TCRdb's table, derived via immunoSEQ multiplex PCR, lists solely in-frame clones and lacks some. The V and J calls and clone size were taken over from that table, and D and trimming were inferred from the DNA. The data contain roughly 230,000 clones, approximately 80% of them seen just once; the ten biggest clones take up about 8%. The entry originates in a study of blood T cell repertoires in COVID-19. Whole-study context: From the United States, Italy and Spain came samples of acute and convalescent COVID-19. Sources were T cells, B-cell-depleted T cells, or PBMCs; the material itself was cDNA or gDNA.

This TCR was sampled from a woman aged 50 to 65 with acute or convalescent COVID-19. The V and J genes are TRBV4-2 and TRBJ1-1; D possibly corresponds to TRBD1 (5 bases). Sequencing was performed on peripheral blood. CDR3 region: CASSQDGGEGPLNTEAFF. In DNA, the CDR3 is TGTGCCAGCAGCCAAGATGGGGGGGAGGGGCCGCTGAACACTGAAGCTTTCTTT.